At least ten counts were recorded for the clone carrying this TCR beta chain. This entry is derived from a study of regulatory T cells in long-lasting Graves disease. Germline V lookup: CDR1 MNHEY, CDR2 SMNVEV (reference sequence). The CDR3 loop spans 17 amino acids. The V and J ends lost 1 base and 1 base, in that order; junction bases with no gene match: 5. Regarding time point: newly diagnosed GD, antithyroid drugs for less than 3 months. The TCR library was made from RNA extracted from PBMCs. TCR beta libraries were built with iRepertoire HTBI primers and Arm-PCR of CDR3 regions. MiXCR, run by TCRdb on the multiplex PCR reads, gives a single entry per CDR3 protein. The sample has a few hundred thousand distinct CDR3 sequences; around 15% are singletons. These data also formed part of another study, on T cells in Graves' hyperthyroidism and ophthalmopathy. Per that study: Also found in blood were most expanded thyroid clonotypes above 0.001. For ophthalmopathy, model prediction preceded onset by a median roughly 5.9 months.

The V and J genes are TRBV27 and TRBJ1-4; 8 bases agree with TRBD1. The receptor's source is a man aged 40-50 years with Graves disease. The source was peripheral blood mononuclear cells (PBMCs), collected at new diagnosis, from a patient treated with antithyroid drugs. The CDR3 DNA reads TGTGCCAGCAGTTTATGGTACAGGGGGGGAACTAATGAAAAACTGTTTTTT. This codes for CASSLWYRGGTNEKLFF.